The clone carrying this T cell receptor beta chain has just one count. The data originate from a study of T cell repertoires in cytomegalovirus infection. Trimming took 8 bases from V and 1 from J, leaving 14 bases between them. This CDR3 spans 14 amino acids. Germline CDR1 reads MNHEY; CDR2 reads SVGAGI. TCRdb reprocessed the reads via MiXCR and lists one record per CDR3 protein. Among around 490,000 distinct CDR3 sequences listed, approximately 25% were seen once. The rearrangement links TRBV6-5 to TRBJ1-1; possible D gene TRBD1, 5 bases. Sequencing was performed on PBMCs. This TCR was recovered from a human donor in good health (CMV status not recorded). Some clones in this sample may be carry-over from other donors' samples. DNA of the CDR3: TGTGCCAGCGGGGACGGACCGCCGAACACTGAAGCTTTCTTT. Its translation is CASGDGPPNTEAFF.